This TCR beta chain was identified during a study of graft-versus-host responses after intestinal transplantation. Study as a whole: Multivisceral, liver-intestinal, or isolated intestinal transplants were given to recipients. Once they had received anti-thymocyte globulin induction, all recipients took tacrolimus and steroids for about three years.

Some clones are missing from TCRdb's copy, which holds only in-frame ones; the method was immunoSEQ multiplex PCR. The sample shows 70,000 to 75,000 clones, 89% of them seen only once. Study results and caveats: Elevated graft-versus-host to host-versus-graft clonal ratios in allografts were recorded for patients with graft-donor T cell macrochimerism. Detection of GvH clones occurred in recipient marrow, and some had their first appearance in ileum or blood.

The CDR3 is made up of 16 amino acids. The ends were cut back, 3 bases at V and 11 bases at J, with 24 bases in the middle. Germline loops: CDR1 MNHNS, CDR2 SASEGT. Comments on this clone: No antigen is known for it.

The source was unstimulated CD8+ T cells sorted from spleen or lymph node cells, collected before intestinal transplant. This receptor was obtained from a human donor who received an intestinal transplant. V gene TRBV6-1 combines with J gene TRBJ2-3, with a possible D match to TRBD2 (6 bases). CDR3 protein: CASSEAAGWEMGGQYF. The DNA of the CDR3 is TGTGCCAGCAGTGAGGCGGCGGGGTGGGAAATGGGGGGGCAGTATTTT.